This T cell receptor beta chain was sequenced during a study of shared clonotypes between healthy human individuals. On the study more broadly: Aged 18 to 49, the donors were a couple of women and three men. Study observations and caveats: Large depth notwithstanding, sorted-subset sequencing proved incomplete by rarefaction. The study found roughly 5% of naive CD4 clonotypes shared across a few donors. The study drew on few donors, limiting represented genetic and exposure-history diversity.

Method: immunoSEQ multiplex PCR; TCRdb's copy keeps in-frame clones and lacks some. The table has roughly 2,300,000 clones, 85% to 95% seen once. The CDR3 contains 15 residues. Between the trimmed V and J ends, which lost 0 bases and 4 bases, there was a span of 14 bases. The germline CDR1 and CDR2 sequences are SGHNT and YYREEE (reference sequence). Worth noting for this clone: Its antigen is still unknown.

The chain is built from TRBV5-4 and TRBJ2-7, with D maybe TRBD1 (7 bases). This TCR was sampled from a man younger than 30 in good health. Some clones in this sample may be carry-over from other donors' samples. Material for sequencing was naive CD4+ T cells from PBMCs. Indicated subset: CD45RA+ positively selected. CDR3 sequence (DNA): TGTGCCAGCAGCTTGGGGTCCAGGGGGAGGTACGAGCAGTACTTC. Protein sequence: CASSLGSRGRYEQYF.